These 14 T cell receptor beta chains originate from one sample sequenced in a study of post-analysis software for immune sequencing data. Unique molecular identifiers were present in the TCR beta cDNA libraries. TCRdb reprocessed the PCR reads via MiXCR and lists one record per CDR3 protein. The table has 150,000 to 200,000 distinct CDR3 sequences, around 36% seen once; the top ten hold approximately 30%. Sequenced here: blood, sampled after autologous hematopoietic stem cell transplantation. The receptors come from a girl aged 5-17 years with multiple sclerosis.

This chain connects TRBV3-1 to TRBJ1-5; 7 bases are shared with TRBD1. J lost 5 bases, V lost 0 bases, and 4 bases had no gene match. The CDR3 has 15 amino acids. The germline gives CDR1 LGHDT, CDR2 YNNKEL (reference sequence). The CDR3 sequence is CASSQDFTGDQPQHF. In DNA, the CDR3 is TGTGCCAGCAGCCAAGATTTTACAGGGGATCAGCCCCAGCATTTT.

A few counts support this clonotype. The chain joins TRBV12-3 or TRBV12-4 to TRBJ1-2, with 9 bases matching TRBD1. V lost 1 base and J lost 3; bases outside the gene matches: 9. This CDR3 comprises 17 residues. The CDR3 here is CASSLGQGVGLDYGYTF. Here the CDR3 DNA reads TGTGCCAGCAGTTTAGGACAGGGGGTGGGTTTGGACTATGGCTACACCTTC.

The chain employs TRBV18 and TRBJ1-2; D is perhaps TRBD1 (6 bases). With 6 bases removed from V and 8 bases from J, the gap between germline ends came to 19 bases. The CDR3 sequence is 14 residues long. The germline V gene encodes CDR1 KGHSH and CDR2 LQKENI. The CDR3 protein is CASSRQSGDPGYTF. The CDR3 bases are TGTGCCAGCTCGCGACAATCAGGGGATCCGGGCTACACCTTC.

This clonotype was seen more than once but under ten times. V and J are TRBV27 and TRBJ2-6; 9 nucleotides match TRBD1. Germline values: CDR1 MNHEY, CDR2 SMNVEV (reference sequence). The V and J ends lost 6 bases and 0 bases, in that order; junction bases with no gene match: 3. The CDR3 covers 16 residues. This CDR3 reads CASSGTGYSGANVLTF. The CDR3 region has the DNA TGTGCCAGCAGCGGGACAGGGTACTCTGGGGCCAACGTCCTGACTTTC.

This clonotype was picked up a small number of times. This chain joins TRBV12-3 or TRBV12-4 and TRBJ1-1, with D possibly being TRBD1 (5 bases). CDR3 length equals 14 residues. Trimming stripped 5 bases from V and 1 base from J, with 11 bases between. The CDR3 DNA follows: TGTGCCAGCAGTAGGGAGGGACCGAACACTGAAGCTTTCTTT. Translating it yields CASSREGPNTEAFF.

This chain joins TRBV5-1 and TRBJ1-1, with D perhaps matching TRBD1 (6 bases). The germline CDR1 and CDR2 sequences are SGHRS and YFSETQ. Trimming pared 4 bases from V and 0 bases from J, leaving 13 bases between. CDR3 length: 15 amino acids. As DNA, the CDR3 is TGCGCCAGCAGCGGGAGGGGGGCGGTGAACACTGAAGCTTTCTTT. This codes for CASSGRGAVNTEAFF.

This clonotype has just a few counts. In nucleotides, the CDR3 is TGCGCCAGCAGCCAGGGAGGGGAAGGGGGTTTTCAGTACTTC. Translated: CASSQGGEGGFQYF. The chain couples TRBV5-1 to TRBJ2-4; D is perhaps TRBD2 (7 bases). This CDR3 contains 14 residues. Germline loops: CDR1 SGHRS, CDR2 YFSETQ. The germline V and J ends were trimmed by 4 bases and 11 bases, with 19 bases remaining between them.

The rearrangement joins TRBV6-2 or TRBV6-3 to TRBJ2-7, with 14 bases identical to TRBD2. Germline V CDR1 and CDR2: MNHEY, SVGEGT. Germline trimming cut 2 bases from V and 5 bases from J; bases unmatched to any gene: 2. CDR3 length: 15 amino acids. The CDR3 coding sequence is TGTGCCAGCAGTTACGCGGGACTAGCGGGAGACGAGCAGTACTTC. It codes for CASSYAGLAGDEQYF.

CDR3 DNA sequence: TGTGCCAGTAGTTCCACGGCACAGGTAAGTGAGCAGTTCTTC. Translation: CASSSTAQVSEQFF. This rearrangement joins TRBV19 to TRBJ2-1, with D perhaps matching TRBD1 (5 bases). Germline-derived CDR1 and CDR2 are LNHDA and SQIVND (reference sequence). V lost 5 bases to trimming and J lost 9 bases, with 17 bases between them. The CDR3 spans 14 residues.

The rearrangement links TRBV28 to TRBJ2-1; 8 positions agree with TRBD1. J lost 3 bases, V lost 3 bases, and 7 bases had no gene match. This CDR3 contains 16 residues. Germline CDR1 and CDR2: MDHEN and SYDVKM. CDR3 loop: CASSLTGQGRYNEQFF. The DNA of the CDR3 is TGTGCCAGCAGTTTGACCGGACAGGGACGCTACAATGAGCAGTTCTTC.

This clonotype appeared a few times. This sequence joins TRBV11-2 and TRBJ2-7; D might be TRBD2 (5 bases). This CDR3 contains 14 residues. Germline V gives CDR1 SGHAT, CDR2 FQNNGV. Deletions cut 0 bases from V and 4 bases from J, with 10 bases between. CDR3 sequence: CASSLDLEGYEQYF. For the CDR3, the DNA is TGTGCCAGCAGCTTAGACCTAGAGGGATACGAGCAGTACTTC.

The chain couples TRBV9 to TRBJ1-1; D is undetermined. Germline V lookup: CDR1 SGDLS, CDR2 YYNGEE. Trimming pared 0 bases from V and 6 bases from J, leaving 9 bases between. The CDR3 runs 13 residues. CDR3 in amino acids: CASSVGGFAEAFF. In DNA, the CDR3 is TGTGCCAGCAGCGTAGGAGGTTTCGCTGAAGCTTTCTTT.

This clonotype has at least ten counts. The chain joins TRBV13 to TRBJ2-7, with TRBD2 as a possible D gene (6 bases). Trimming shortened V by 5 bases and J by 4 bases, and 15 bases separated the two germline ends. The CDR3 totals 14 residues. Germline V gene sequence: CDR1 PRHDT, CDR2 FYEKMQ (reference sequence). CDR3 sequence (DNA): TGTGCCAGCAGCCCGACGGGGAGGTCGTACGAGCAGTACTTC. The encoded protein is CASSPTGRSYEQYF.

V gene TRBV12-3 or TRBV12-4 combines with J gene TRBJ2-4; 9 positions agree with TRBD1. V lost 3 bases, J lost 14 bases, and 8 bases stayed unmatched. The CDR3 is 13 amino acids. CDR3 region: CASSLGQGGAEYF. CDR3 bases: TGTGCCAGCAGTTTGGGACAGGGAGGTGCAGAGTACTTC.